These 17 T cell receptor beta chains share one sample of origin, sequenced in a study of CD8+ T cells in alopecia areata. Sequencing relied on a cDNA template that was reverse transcribed from extracted RNA. Clones were sequenced by immunoSEQ multiplex PCR, and TCRdb holds only the in-frame ones, with some missing. The sample holds hundreds of thousands of clones, roughly 57% seen once. Sequencing used CD4+ T cells sorted from blood, obtained at week 0. The source of these receptors is a human donor with alopecia areata.

V gene TRBV7-9 combines with J gene TRBJ2-7, with a tentative D call TRBD1 (5 bases). The CDR3 has 12 amino acids. CDR1 and CDR2 (germline): SEHNR, FQNEAQ (reference sequence). The germline V and J ends were trimmed by 3 bases and 4 bases, with 7 bases remaining between them. The CDR3 bases are TGTGCCAGCAGCTTCCAGGGTTACGAGCAGTACTTC. Its protein product is CASSFQGYEQYF.

As regards this clone: The same CDR3 arises from other DNA sequences in this sample as well. The chain combines TRBV5-1 with TRBJ2-3, with D hard to call. The CDR3 length is 12 residues. Trimming took 4 bases from V and 2 from J, leaving 5 bases between them. Germline CDR1 is SGHRS and CDR2 is YFSETQ. CDR3: CASSPDTDTQYF. CDR3 bases: TGCGCCAGCAGCCCGGACACAGATACGCAGTATTTT.

Only a few counts were recorded for this clone. The V gene is TRBV29-1, the J gene TRBJ2-1; D remains unclear. Germline V gene sequence: CDR1 SQVTM, CDR2 ANQGSEA. The CDR3 sequence is 13 residues long. The V and J ends lost 8 bases and 5 bases respectively, with 16 bases between them. The CDR3 nucleotides read TGCAGCTCTCCGGGTGGTTTGCACAATGAGCAGTTCTTC. Amino acids: CSSPGGLHNEQFF.

The genes are TRBV29-1 and TRBJ1-2; tentatively, D is TRBD1 (5 bases). Germline CDR1 SQVTM, CDR2 ANQGSEA. This CDR3 contains 12 residues. In nucleotides, the CDR3 is TGCAGTATTGCTGAGGGGAACTATGGCTACACCTTC. It is translated as CSIAEGNYGYTF.

The J gene is TRBJ2-7, the V gene TRBV11-2; 8 bases align to TRBD2. After removal of 4 bases from V and 4 bases from J, the junction contained 9 bases not matched to a gene. CDR3 length equals 15 residues. Germline V gene sequence: CDR1 SGHAT, CDR2 FQNNGV. CDR3 DNA: TGTGCCAGCAGCTACTCGCGGGAGGCCGGTTACGAGCAGTACTTC. It encodes CASSYSREAGYEQYF.

The CDR3 spells CASSFQETYNEQFF. DNA of the CDR3: TGCGCCAGCAGCTTTCAGGAAACCTACAATGAGCAGTTCTTC. The chain is built from TRBV5-1 and TRBJ2-1; no reliable D call. The CDR3 contains 14 residues. Trimming cost V 2 bases and J 2 bases, with 8 bases left between them. Looked up from germline, CDR1 is SGHRS and CDR2 is YFSETQ.

This clone appeared once. The chain employs TRBV10-2 and TRBJ2-7, with TRBD1 identical over 10 bases. The trim removed 3 bases at V and 1 base at J, leaving 6 bases unmatched. The germline V gene has CDR1 WSHSY and CDR2 SAAADI. CDR3 length equals 16 residues. The CDR3 DNA reads as TGCGCCAGCAGTGACCCACGACAGGGGGCTTCCTACGAGCAGTACTTC. The encoded protein is CASSDPRQGASYEQYF.

There are many counts of this clone. The chain employs TRBV7-2 and TRBJ2-3; 8 positions match TRBD2. Germline loops: CDR1 SGHTA, CDR2 FQGNSA. CDR3 length: 16 amino acids. Trimming took 5 bases from V and 6 from J; bases not matched to a gene: 13. The CDR3 spells CASSLQAGVLGDTQYF. CDR3 DNA: TGTGCCAGCAGCCTTCAAGCGGGGGTCCTCGGGGATACGCAGTATTTT.

This chain joins TRBV29-1 and TRBJ1-1, with a tentative D call TRBD1 (5 bases). Germline V CDR1 and CDR2: SQVTM, ANQGSEA. The CDR3 totals 15 residues. The V and J ends lost 6 bases and 1 base respectively, with 18 bases between them. The CDR3 loop is CSVTGGYRTNTEAFF. In nucleotides, the CDR3 is TGCAGCGTCACCGGGGGGTACAGGACGAACACTGAAGCTTTCTTT.

This rearrangement joins TRBV30 to TRBJ1-4; 7 positions match TRBD1. Germline lookup yields CDR1 GTSNPN and CDR2 SVGIG (reference sequence). V gave up 0 bases and J gave up 8 bases; unmatched junction bases: 9. The CDR3 spans 15 residues. The CDR3 is CAWSVPGGGEEKLFF. As DNA, the CDR3 is TGTGCCTGGAGTGTACCAGGAGGGGGCGAGGAAAAACTGTTTTTT.

The rearrangement joins TRBV6-1 to TRBJ2-3, with TRBD2 identical over 8 bases. Per germline, CDR1 MNHNS and CDR2 SASEGT. The CDR3 consists of 15 residues. V shed 6 bases and J 0 bases; nucleotides not matched to a gene: 5. The CDR3 DNA sequence: TGTGCCAGCAGGTCACTAGCGGTTAGCACAGATACGCAGTATTTT. It codes for CASRSLAVSTDTQYF.

The rearrangement links TRBV7-9 to TRBJ2-3; D gene ambiguous. CDR1 SEHNR and CDR2 FQNEAQ come from the germline V gene (reference sequence). The V end was cut by 5 bases, the J end by 2 bases, with 14 bases between. The CDR3 spans 15 residues. This chain's CDR3 is CASSQWAPSTDTQYF. CDR3 in DNA: TGTGCCAGCAGCCAGTGGGCACCCTCCACAGATACGCAGTATTTT.

This clone was seen a handful of times. This chain uses TRBV29-1 with TRBJ1-4, with TRBD1 identical over 10 bases. J lost 8 bases, V lost 7 bases, and 4 bases had no gene match. CDR1 is SQVTM and CDR2 is ANQGSEA in the germline V gene. There are 12 residues in the CDR3. CDR3 coding DNA: TGCAGCGCCCGGACAGGGGGGGAAAAACTGTTTTTT. Translating it yields CSARTGGEKLFF.

The chain couples TRBV30 to TRBJ2-3, with a tentative D call TRBD1 (5 bases). The length of the CDR3 is 11 residues. Per germline, CDR1 GTSNPN and CDR2 SVGIG (reference sequence). Trimming took 1 base from V and 8 from J, leaving 7 bases between them. CDR3 DNA sequence: TGTGCCTGGAGTGGACAGACTACGCAGTATTTT. This codes for CAWSGQTTQYF.

The chain combines TRBV29-1 with TRBJ1-2; no clear D gene. The germline V gene encodes CDR1 SQVTM and CDR2 ANQGSEA. V lost 4 bases and J 2 bases, leaving 11 bases between the germline ends. The CDR3 has 13 amino acids. CDR3 amino acids: CSVASTGNYGYTF. For the CDR3, the DNA is TGCAGCGTTGCCTCGACGGGGAACTATGGCTACACCTTC.

This chain connects TRBV11-2 to TRBJ1-6, with 7 positions matching TRBD1. This CDR3 spans 14 amino acids. Looked up from germline, CDR1 is SGHAT and CDR2 is FQNNGV. Unmatched junction bases numbered 5, after V lost 5 bases and J lost 7 bases. The CDR3 nucleotides are TGTGCCAGCAGCCCCAGACAGGGCAATTCACCCCTCCACTTT. This translates into CASSPRQGNSPLHF.

This clone occurred once. The V gene is TRBV6-1, the J gene TRBJ1-6, with a weak D call TRBD1 (6 bases). The ends were cut back, 4 bases at V and 7 bases at J, with 14 bases in the middle. There are 15 residues in the CDR3. CDR1 is MNHNS and CDR2 is SASEGT in the germline V gene. In DNA form, the CDR3 reads TGTGCCAGCAGTGCCCTGAAGGGGGTCAATTCACCCCTCCACTTT. This encodes CASSALKGVNSPLHF.